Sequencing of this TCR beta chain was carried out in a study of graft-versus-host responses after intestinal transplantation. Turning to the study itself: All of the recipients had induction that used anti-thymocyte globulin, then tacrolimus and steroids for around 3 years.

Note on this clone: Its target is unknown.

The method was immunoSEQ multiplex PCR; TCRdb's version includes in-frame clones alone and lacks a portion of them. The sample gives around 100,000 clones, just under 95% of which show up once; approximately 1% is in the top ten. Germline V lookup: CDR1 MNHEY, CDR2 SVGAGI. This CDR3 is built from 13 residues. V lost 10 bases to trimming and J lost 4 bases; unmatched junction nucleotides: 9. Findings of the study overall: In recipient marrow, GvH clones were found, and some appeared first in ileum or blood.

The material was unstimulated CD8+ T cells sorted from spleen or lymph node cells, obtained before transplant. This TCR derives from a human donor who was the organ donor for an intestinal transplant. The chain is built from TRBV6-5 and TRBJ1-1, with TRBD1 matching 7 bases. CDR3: CATTGEVGTEAFF. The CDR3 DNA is TGTGCCACCACAGGGGAGGTAGGCACTGAAGCTTTCTTT.